The 30 T cell receptor beta chains reported below all come from one sample, sequenced in a study of technical replicates of blood from four donors. Libraries were prepared by immunoSEQ multiplex PCR; TCRdb keeps only in-frame clonotypes and omits some of them. This sample has over 55,000 clones, with almost 98% found just once. The source material was T cells isolated from PBMCs. The receptors here all came from a human donor in good health.

This rearrangement joins TRBV2 to TRBJ2-3; D is unclear. The germline V gene has CDR1 SNHLY and CDR2 FYNNEI. V lost 7 bases to trimming and J lost 5 bases, with 10 bases between them. The CDR3 sequence is 12 residues long. CDR3 coding DNA: TGTGCCAGCAATTCAGGCGAAGATACGCAGTATTTT. Amino acids: CASNSGEDTQYF.

This chain joins TRBV10-3 and TRBJ1-2; a weak D match, TRBD1 (5 bases). Germline CDR1 and CDR2: ENHRY and SYGVKD. Trimming shortened V by 6 bases and J by 1 base, and 6 bases separated the two germline ends. The CDR3 loop spans 12 amino acids. This CDR3 reads CAISDSNYGYTF. DNA for the CDR3: TGTGCCATCAGCGACAGTAACTATGGCTACACCTTC.

The J gene is TRBJ2-7, the V gene TRBV5-1; D unclear. Germline-derived CDR1 and CDR2 are SGHRS and YFSETQ. The CDR3 length is 13 residues. V gave up 7 bases and J gave up 0 bases, with 11 bases separating them. The CDR3 bases are TGCGCCAGCTCCTCGAGGAGCTCCTACGAGCAGTACTTC. Protein: CASSSRSSYEQYF.

The J gene is TRBJ2-2, the V gene TRBV9; TRBD1 is a possible D gene (7 bases). Deletions cut 4 bases from V and 7 bases from J, with 20 bases between. Germline V gene data show CDR1 as SGDLS and CDR2 as YYNGEE. This CDR3 is built from 16 residues. The CDR3 sequence: CASSFGAGQTRGELFF. As DNA, the CDR3 is TGTGCCAGCAGCTTCGGGGCGGGACAGACCCGCGGGGAGCTGTTTTTT.

The chain carries TRBV9 and TRBJ2-1; D is possibly TRBD2 (5 bases). The CDR3 loop spans 15 amino acids. With 0 bases removed from V and 7 bases from J, the gap between germline ends came to 14 bases. The V gene's germline CDR1 is SGDLS and CDR2 YYNGEE. Written as DNA, the CDR3 is TGTGCCAGCAGCGTAGGTAGCGCGAGAGGGAATGAGCAGTTCTTC. Amino acids: CASSVGSARGNEQFF.

The rearrangement joins TRBV9 to TRBJ1-2, with a weak D call TRBD1 (5 bases). Germline-derived CDR1 and CDR2 are SGDLS and YYNGEE. Deletions cut 0 bases from V and 13 bases from J, with 19 bases between. The CDR3 is made up of 14 amino acids. The CDR3 sequence is CASSVEATVGGFTF. The CDR3 DNA is TGTGCCAGCAGCGTAGAAGCGACAGTGGGTGGGTTCACCTTC.

The J gene is TRBJ1-1, the V gene TRBV6-1; D unclear. The ends were cut back, 2 bases at V and 0 bases at J, with 4 bases in the middle. Looked up from germline, CDR1 is MNHNS and CDR2 is SASEGT. The CDR3 has 13 amino acids. The CDR3 loop reads CASSESLNTEAFF. In DNA, the CDR3 is TGTGCCAGCAGTGAATCTTTGAACACTGAAGCTTTCTTT.

This chain connects TRBV5-1 to TRBJ2-7, with D perhaps TRBD1 (5 bases). Trimming took off 0 bases at V and 5 bases at J, with 12 bases between the two ends. CDR1 and CDR2 from the germline V gene are SGHRS and YFSETQ. This CDR3 spans 14 amino acids. CDR3 amino acids: CASSLGAREDEQYF. CDR3 bases: TGCGCCAGCAGCTTGGGTGCCAGGGAAGACGAGCAGTACTTC.

The chain joins TRBV11-2 to TRBJ2-5; 12 nucleotides align to TRBD2. Germline V lookup: CDR1 SGHAT, CDR2 FQNNGV. CDR3 length: 17 amino acids. V shed 3 bases, J shed 0 bases, and the junction held 5 bases outside the gene matches. Here the CDR3 DNA reads TGTGCCAGCAGCTTTGATACTAGCGGGAGGTACCAAGAGACCCAGTACTTC. Protein: CASSFDTSGRYQETQYF.

The chain combines TRBV29-1 with TRBJ2-7, with D maybe TRBD1 (6 bases). Trimming removed 8 bases at V and 5 bases at J, with 22 bases between. CDR3 length equals 14 residues. The V gene's germline CDR1 is SQVTM and CDR2 ANQGSEA. DNA of the CDR3: TGCAGCTTCGTACAGGGAACCCTTCCCAACGAGCAGTACTTC. It codes for CSFVQGTLPNEQYF.

This chain connects TRBV27 to TRBJ1-5; D is unclear. CDR1 is MNHEY and CDR2 is SMNVEV in the germline V gene (reference sequence). This CDR3 is 17 amino acids long. V dropped 5 bases and J dropped 0 bases, with 17 bases sitting between them. CDR3 DNA: TGTGCCAGCAGTCTTTTCGCACAGCCCTATAGCAATCAGCCCCAGCATTTT. Amino acids: CASSLFAQPYSNQPQHF.

This clone has only one observation. The V and J genes are TRBV10-3 and TRBJ1-4; maybe TRBD1 (6 bases). This CDR3 has 15 residues. V lost 3 bases and J lost 5, with 13 bases in between. CDR1 is ENHRY and CDR2 is SYGVKD in the germline V gene. The CDR3 region has the DNA TGTGCCATCAGTGATACAGGGAACCTGAATGAAAAACTGTTTTTT. It translates to CAISDTGNLNEKLFF.

The chain carries TRBV5-1 and TRBJ2-5; D perhaps matches TRBD2 (5 bases). The CDR3 consists of 14 residues. V lost 1 base and J 5 bases, leaving 12 bases between the germline ends. Germline values: CDR1 SGHRS, CDR2 YFSETQ. The CDR3 coding sequence is TGCGCCAGCAGCTTGTTGGACTCGCGGGAGACCCAGTACTTC. It translates to CASSLLDSRETQYF.

The chain uses TRBV12-5 and TRBJ1-1; 9 nucleotides agree with TRBD1. With V trimmed by 4 bases and J by 0 bases, 9 bases remained unmatched. CDR1 is LGHNT and CDR2 is FRNRAP in the germline V gene. This CDR3 has 17 amino acids. CDR3 residues: CASGSTGQGLMNTEAFF. The CDR3 coding sequence is TGTGCTAGTGGTTCCACAGGACAGGGGCTCATGAACACTGAAGCTTTCTTT.

CDR3 bases: TGCGCCAGCAGCCTCGGGCGGTTAGCGGGGGGGCTGAGCGATGAGCAGTTCTTC. This translates into CASSLGRLAGGLSDEQFF. This chain uses TRBV4-1 with TRBJ2-1, with TRBD2 matching over 11 bases. This CDR3 has 18 residues. The germline V gene has CDR1 MGHRA and CDR2 YSYEKL. Germline trimming cut 4 bases from V and 8 bases from J; bases unmatched to any gene: 16.

The V call is TRBV30, the J call TRBJ1-6; a possible D gene is TRBD1 (6 bases). V was cut by 5 bases and J by 3 bases, with 8 bases left in between. The length of the CDR3 is 13 residues. Germline V lookup: CDR1 GTSNPN, CDR2 SVGIG (reference sequence). The CDR3 reads CAWGGFYNSPLHF. CDR3 sequence (DNA): TGTGCCTGGGGGGGCTTCTATAATTCACCCCTCCACTTT.

The chain couples TRBV4-1 to TRBJ2-1; 7 positions agree with TRBD2. Unmatched junction bases numbered 9, after V lost 4 bases and J lost 12 bases. The CDR3 is made up of 13 amino acids. Germline values: CDR1 MGHRA, CDR2 YSYEKL. The CDR3 region has the DNA TGCGCCAGCAGCCGTAGCGGCGGGAGTGTGCAGTTCTTC. This gives the protein CASSRSGGSVQFF.

The chain combines TRBV4-2 with TRBJ2-5; perhaps TRBD2 as D (6 bases). The CDR3 runs to 15 residues. V was shortened by 0 bases and J by 1 base, with 9 bases between the two germline ends. In germline, CDR1 is LGHNA, CDR2 YNFKEQ. The DNA of the CDR3 is TGTGCCAGCAGCCAAGATCGGGGGAGCCAAGAGACCCAGTACTTC. It specifies CASSQDRGSQETQYF.

The genes are TRBV9 and TRBJ2-7; tentatively, D is TRBD1 (6 bases). The CDR3 runs to 14 residues. V lost 4 bases, J lost 2 bases, and 13 bases lay in between. Germline CDR1 reads SGDLS; CDR2 reads YYNGEE. The CDR3 DNA is TGTGCCAGCAGCCCCCGCAGGGACACCTACGAGCAGTACTTC. Translated: CASSPRRDTYEQYF.

The chain employs TRBV19 and TRBJ1-3; no reliable D call. The V end was cut by 6 bases, the J end by 0 bases, with 12 bases between. This CDR3 is built from 15 residues. CDR1 is LNHDA, CDR2 SQIVND, per germline (reference sequence). CDR3 sequence: CASSATADSGNTIYF. CDR3 coding DNA: TGTGCCAGTAGCGCCACTGCGGACTCTGGAAACACCATATATTTT.

CDR3 DNA: TGCGCCAGCAGCTCAAGGGGTGGCGGCTACACCTTC. As protein: CASSSRGGGYTF. This chain uses TRBV5-1 with TRBJ1-2; D might be TRBD1 (5 bases). V lost 3 bases and J 8 bases, leaving 11 bases between the germline ends. This CDR3 has 12 residues. The germline gives CDR1 SGHRS, CDR2 YFSETQ.

V and J are TRBV5-1 and TRBJ2-2, with TRBD2 identical over 11 bases. The V gene's germline CDR1 is SGHRS and CDR2 YFSETQ. With 0 bases clipped from V and 0 bases from J, the junction kept 4 bases outside the gene matches. The CDR3 has 18 amino acids. The CDR3 DNA reads TGCGCCAGCAGCTTGGAACTAGCGGGAGCTGCGAACACCGGGGAGCTGTTTTTT. Residues: CASSLELAGAANTGELFF.

V usage is TRBV30 and J usage is TRBJ2-2, with unresolved D. V lost 5 bases and J lost 6, with 7 bases in between. Looked up from germline, CDR1 is GTSNPN and CDR2 is SVGIG (reference sequence). The CDR3 contains 11 residues. CDR3 residues: CAWSGPGELFF. Written as DNA, the CDR3 is TGTGCCTGGTCAGGCCCCGGGGAGCTGTTTTTT.

The rearrangement uses TRBV27 and TRBJ1-5; no clear D gene. The CDR3 has 13 amino acids. Germline V gives CDR1 MNHEY, CDR2 SMNVEV (reference sequence). Trimming took off 0 bases at V and 4 bases at J, with 4 bases between the two ends. This chain's CDR3 is CASSLSRNQPQHF. The CDR3 DNA is TGTGCCAGCAGTTTATCGCGTAATCAGCCCCAGCATTTT.

V is TRBV28 and J is TRBJ1-2, with D possibly being TRBD1 (5 bases). The CDR3 covers 12 residues. Trimming left V 7 bases short and J 8 bases short, with 14 bases between. CDR1 and CDR2 from the germline V gene are MDHEN and SYDVKM. CDR3 nucleotide sequence: TGTGCCAGCACCCTCGCGGGGGGGGGCTACACCTTC. Protein product: CASTLAGGGYTF.

The V gene is TRBV25-1, the J gene TRBJ1-4, with TRBD1 identical over 8 bases. Losses at the gene ends were 5 bases for V and 7 bases for J; bases not matched to a gene: 9. Germline CDR1 reads MGHDK; CDR2 reads SYGVNS. The CDR3 covers 15 residues. The CDR3 nucleotides are TGTGCCAGCAGTCGGCTAGAGGACAGGGCTGAAAAACTGTTTTTT. It codes for CASSRLEDRAEKLFF.

V and J are TRBV4-2 and TRBJ1-1; 7 positions agree with TRBD1. J gave up 5 bases and V 0 bases, and 9 bases lay outside the gene matches. The CDR3 sequence is 16 residues long. Germline V CDR1 and CDR2: LGHNA, YNFKEQ. This CDR3 reads CASSQEEGARGTEAFF. The DNA for the CDR3 is TGTGCCAGCAGCCAAGAAGAGGGGGCGAGAGGGACTGAAGCTTTCTTT.

In this sample, this clone turned up a few times. The rearrangement uses TRBV27 and TRBJ1-1, with D uncertain. This CDR3 spans 14 amino acids. The V gene's germline CDR1 is MNHEY and CDR2 SMNVEV (reference sequence). Trimming took 0 bases from V and 7 from J, leaving 12 bases between them. CDR3 region: CASSLSSSVNEAFF. Written as DNA, the CDR3 is TGTGCCAGCAGTTTATCGAGCAGCGTTAATGAAGCTTTCTTT.

CDR3 region: CASSFSGQERGTQYF. For the CDR3, the DNA is TGTGCCAGCAGTTTCTCGGGACAGGAAAGGGGGACCCAGTACTTC. The chain uses TRBV28 and TRBJ2-5; 8 bases line up with TRBD1. The germline CDR1 and CDR2 sequences are MDHEN and SYDVKM. J was trimmed by 7 bases and V by 3 bases; bases with no gene match: 10. This CDR3 has 15 residues.

The gene calls are TRBV12-5 and TRBJ2-1; tentatively, D is TRBD1 (6 bases). The germline gives CDR1 LGHNT, CDR2 FRNRAP. This CDR3 spans 16 amino acids. The V end lost 4 bases, the J end lost 6 bases, and 19 bases lay between the germline ends. The CDR3 DNA reads as TGTGCTAGTGGTTCCGGACAGAAAAGGATGTCCAATGAGCAGTTCTTC. Protein: CASGSGQKRMSNEQFF.